These 15 T cell receptor beta chains came from one sample sequenced in a study of blood T cell repertoires in COVID-19. Only in-frame clones appear in the TCRdb table, and some are missing; sequencing was by immunoSEQ multiplex PCR. Of fewer than 250,000 clones listed, 65% to 90% were seen once; the top ten hold 4% to 5%. Specimen: peripheral blood. Receptors originate from a woman in her sixties or seventies with acute or convalescent COVID-19.

V gene TRBV19 combines with J gene TRBJ1-2; D possibly corresponds to TRBD1 (6 bases). V was clipped by 0 bases and J by 2 bases, with 10 bases between them. The CDR3 runs 15 residues. Germline V gene sequence: CDR1 LNHDA, CDR2 SQIVND (reference sequence). This chain's CDR3 is CASSIDRGRNYGYTF. The CDR3 coding sequence is TGTGCCAGTAGTATAGACAGGGGACGGAACTATGGCTACACCTTC.

V usage is TRBV5-4 and J usage is TRBJ2-5; tentatively, D is TRBD2 (5 bases). The CDR3 sequence is 12 residues long. Germline-derived CDR1 and CDR2 are SGHNT and YYREEE (reference sequence). With 9 bases removed from V and 1 base from J, the gap between germline ends came to 10 bases. CDR3 protein: CATGGIQETQYF. The CDR3 DNA reads TGTGCCACCGGAGGCATCCAAGAGACCCAGTACTTC. The variable domain in full, completed from reference TRBV5-4 and TRBJ2-5, reads ETGVTQSPTHLIKTRGQQVTLRCSSQSGHNTVSWYQQALGQGPQFIFQYYREEENGRGNFPPRFSGLQFPNYSSELNVNALELDDSALYLCATGGIQETQYFGPGTRLLVL.

The V call is TRBV25-1, the J call TRBJ1-3; the D is unclear. The V and J ends lost 1 base and 5 bases respectively, with 3 bases between them. This CDR3 contains 12 residues. The V gene's germline CDR1 is MGHDK and CDR2 SYGVNS. As DNA, the CDR3 is TGTGCCAGCAGTGAATCTCGAAACACCATATATTTT. Protein: CASSESRNTIYF.

The V and J genes are TRBV15 and TRBJ1-1; 7 bases are shared with TRBD1. The trim removed 3 bases at V and 0 bases at J, leaving 7 bases unmatched. The CDR3 runs to 16 residues. Per the germline V gene, CDR1 is LNHNV and CDR2 is YYDKDF (reference sequence). The CDR3 here is CATSSSPTGMNTEAFF. The CDR3 nucleotides read TGTGCCACCAGCAGTTCCCCGACAGGGATGAACACTGAAGCTTTCTTT.

As DNA, the CDR3 is TGTGCCAGCAGCCAAAGGGGGACAGGGGAATATGGCTACACCTTC. Its translation: CASSQRGTGEYGYTF. The rearrangement joins TRBV3-1 (or the pseudogene TRBV3-2) to TRBJ1-2; TRBD1 agrees at 10 bases. Germline V gene lookup returns CDR1 LGHDT and CDR2 YNNKEL (reference sequence). V trimming: 2 bases; J trimming: 5 bases; junction bases outside the gene matches: 5. The CDR3 is 15 amino acids.

The chain combines TRBV7-2 with TRBJ1-1; D may be TRBD1 (6 bases). This CDR3 has 11 residues. V lost 5 bases to trimming and J lost 8 bases, with 9 bases between them. Per germline, CDR1 SGHTA and CDR2 FQGNSA. CDR3 sequence: CASSPGQEAFF. CDR3 nucleotide sequence: TGTGCCAGCAGCCCTGGACAGGAAGCTTTCTTT.

The rearrangement uses TRBV6-6 and TRBJ2-5; possible D gene TRBD1, 5 bases. Between the trimmed V and J ends, which lost 2 bases and 7 bases, there was a span of 5 bases. Germline V gives CDR1 MNHNY, CDR2 SVGAGI (reference sequence). The CDR3 totals 11 residues. The chain's CDR3 is CASSYRGTQYF. The DNA of the CDR3 is TGTGCCAGCAGTTACAGGGGGACCCAGTACTTC.

This clone appeared a few times. The chain carries TRBV9 and TRBJ2-3; no clear D. Germline V gene lookup returns CDR1 SGDLS and CDR2 YYNGEE. This CDR3 is 14 amino acids long. V was clipped by 0 bases and J by 2 bases, with 7 bases between them. For the CDR3, the DNA is TGTGCCAGCAGCGTAGGTCCCTTCACAGATACGCAGTATTTT. Amino acid sequence: CASSVGPFTDTQYF. The full variable domain, with the rest looked up from reference TRBV9 and TRBJ2-3, is DSGVTQTPKHLITATGQRVTLRCSPRSGDLSVYWYQQSLDQGLQFLIQYYNGEERAKGNILERFSAQQFPDLHSELNLSSLELGDSALYFCASSVGPFTDTQYFGPGTRLTVL.

The sample holds one count of this clone. The chain has TRBV6-6 and TRBJ1-5; perhaps TRBD1 as D (6 bases). Germline V CDR1 and CDR2: MNHNY, SVGAGI (reference sequence). The germline V and J ends were trimmed by 1 base and 1 base, with 8 bases remaining between them. The CDR3 consists of 15 residues. Written as DNA, the CDR3 is TGTGCCAGCAGTTACTATACAGGGAGCAATCAGCCCCAGCATTTT. It translates to CASSYYTGSNQPQHF.

The V and J genes are TRBV24-1 and TRBJ2-1, with 11 bases fitting TRBD2. Germline-derived CDR1 and CDR2 are KGHDR and SFDVKD. J was trimmed by 2 bases and V by 3 bases; bases with no gene match: 8. CDR3 size: 18 residues. CDR3 DNA: TGTGCCACCAGTGATGGGCTAGCGGGGGGACCGGCCTACAATGAGCAGTTCTTC. The encoded protein is CATSDGLAGGPAYNEQFF.

CDR3 coding DNA: TGCGCCAGCAGCTTGAATCTGGGCGGGGGAGAAGCTTTCTTT. This encodes CASSLNLGGGEAFF. This rearrangement joins TRBV5-1 to TRBJ1-1; weak D call: TRBD1 (5 bases). The CDR3 consists of 14 residues. The germline V gene has CDR1 SGHRS and CDR2 YFSETQ. Trimming shortened V by 1 base and J by 8 bases, and 15 bases separated the two germline ends. The full variable domain, with the rest looked up from reference TRBV5-1 and TRBJ1-1, is KAGVTQTPRYLIKTRGQQVTLSCSPISGHRSVSWYQQTPGQGLQFLFEYFSETQRNKGNFPGRFSGRQFSNSRSEMNVSTLELGDSALYLCASSLNLGGGEAFFGQGTRLTVV.

This clone was found a few times. This rearrangement joins TRBV19 to TRBJ1-5; TRBD1 matches 8 bases. J lost 7 bases, V lost 7 bases, and 15 bases had no gene match. The germline CDR1 and CDR2 sequences are LNHDA and SQIVND (reference sequence). This CDR3 comprises 16 residues. The CDR3: CASTLGLDRVGQPQHF. CDR3 bases: TGTGCCAGTACCCTAGGACTGGACAGGGTAGGCCAGCCCCAGCATTTT.

V gene TRBV28 combines with J gene TRBJ1-5; tentative D call: TRBD1 (5 bases). V was trimmed by 4 bases and J by 4 bases, leaving 11 bases between them. Germline assignment: CDR1 MDHEN and CDR2 SYDVKM. CDR3 length equals 14 residues. CDR3 sequence (DNA): TGTGCCAGCAGTTCAGACGGGGGGAATCAGCCCCAGCATTTT. Its translation: CASSSDGGNQPQHF.

This clone was picked up a small number of times. This chain links TRBV9 with TRBJ2-7, with D possibly TRBD1 on 5 matching bases. This CDR3 comprises 14 residues. V lost 0 bases and J 3 bases, leaving 10 bases between the germline ends. CDR1 and CDR2 from the germline V gene are SGDLS and YYNGEE. The CDR3, as DNA: TGTGCCAGCAGCGTAGGCCCTGACAGCTACGAGCAGTACTTC. The encoded protein is CASSVGPDSYEQYF.

V is TRBV6-4 and J is TRBJ1-6; D not certain. Germline CDR1 MRHNA, CDR2 SNTAGT. The V end was cut by 3 bases, the J end by 2 bases, with 11 bases between. The CDR3 is 16 amino acids. The CDR3 region has the DNA TGTGCCAGCAGTGAGCGAAGCACTGCCTATAATTCACCCCTCCACTTT. It is translated as CASSERSTAYNSPLHF.